Presented here are 20 T cell receptor beta chains from one specimen sequenced in a study of cytomegalovirus exposure and HLA in healthy donors. PCR amplification relied on 60 Vbeta primers (plus 13 Jbeta primers). The table came from immunoSEQ multiplex PCR; TCRdb's copy has only in-frame clones and leaves some out. The sample carries about 170,000 clones, approximately 84% recorded once. The specimen sequenced was PBMCs. The receptors here all came from a girl aged 5-17 years in good health and CMV-seropositive.

This CDR3 reads CASSSSRGNTEAFF. In nucleotides, the CDR3 is TGTGCCAGCAGCTCAAGCAGGGGGAACACTGAAGCTTTCTTT. The chain uses TRBV7-3 and TRBJ1-1; D might be TRBD1 (6 bases). V dropped 4 bases and J dropped 1 base, with 10 bases sitting between them. Germline lookup yields CDR1 SGHTA and CDR2 FQGTGA. CDR3 length: 14 amino acids.

The chain uses TRBV13 and TRBJ1-4, with TRBD1 identical over 9 bases. CDR3 size: 13 residues. From germline, CDR1 is PRHDT and CDR2 FYEKMQ (reference sequence). V gave up 4 bases and J gave up 9 bases; unmatched junction bases: 3. The CDR3 loop is CASSSDRGQKLFF. DNA of the CDR3: TGTGCCAGCAGCTCGGACAGGGGACAAAAACTGTTTTTT.

The rearrangement links TRBV21-1 to TRBJ1-3; the table's TRBD1 call for D was not verified on the DNA. TRBV21-1 has pseudogene status. The CDR3 runs to 14 residues. The chain's CDR3 is CASSMGQSGNTIYF. The CDR3 nucleotides are TGTGCCAGCAGCATGGGACAGTCTGGAAACACCATATATTTT.

The V and J genes are TRBV7-9 and TRBJ2-3; 8 bases fit TRBD2. J gave up 0 bases and V 3 bases, and 8 bases lay outside the gene matches. Germline values: CDR1 SEHNR, CDR2 FQNEAQ (reference sequence). The CDR3 contains 17 residues. This CDR3 reads CASSFGVSGRSTDTQYF. The DNA of the CDR3 is TGTGCCAGCAGCTTTGGAGTCAGCGGGAGAAGCACAGATACGCAGTATTTT.

The genes are TRBV12-5 and TRBJ2-7; D is undetermined. Germline CDR1 reads LGHNT; CDR2 reads FRNRAP. With 3 bases removed from V and 2 bases from J, the gap between germline ends came to 5 bases. The CDR3 covers 12 residues. The CDR3 protein is CASGLNTYEQYF. CDR3 bases: TGTGCTAGTGGTTTAAATACCTACGAGCAGTACTTC.

This chain uses TRBV11-3 with TRBJ1-1; maybe TRBD1 (5 bases). CDR1 and CDR2 from the germline V gene are SGHNT and YENEEA. V shed 2 bases and J shed 1 base, with 8 bases lying between them. This CDR3 has 14 amino acids. The CDR3 is CASSLPGQNTEAFF. CDR3 nucleotides: TGTGCCAGCAGCTTACCCGGACAGAACACTGAAGCTTTCTTT.

This clone was seen more than once but under ten times. The rearrangement uses TRBV6-6 and TRBJ1-1, with D perhaps matching TRBD1 (6 bases). Trimming cost V 0 bases and J 3 bases, with 14 bases left between them. The length of the CDR3 is 16 residues. Germline V gene lookup returns CDR1 MNHNY and CDR2 SVGAGI (reference sequence). The CDR3 is CASSYSGQKRDTEAFF. The CDR3 coding sequence is TGTGCCAGCAGTTACTCGGGACAAAAAAGGGACACTGAAGCTTTCTTT.

The chain has TRBV5-3 and TRBJ1-2; TRBD1 aligns across 8 bases. TRBV5-3 is assigned to the ORF class and has an uncertain function. The CDR3 is 15 residues long. Trimming at V came to 3 bases and at J to 0 bases, leaving 4 bases not matched to a gene. The CDR3 DNA is TGTGCCAGAAGCTCTTCAGGGGGCTCTAACTATGGCTACACCTTC. Residues: CARSSSGGSNYGYTF.

J is TRBJ2-1 and V is TRBV4-1; D unresolved. The CDR3 runs to 11 residues. In germline, CDR1 is MGHRA, CDR2 YSYEKL. The V end was cut by 3 bases, the J end by 8 bases, with 5 bases between. CDR3 sequence (DNA): TGCGCCAGCAGCCATTACTATGAGCAGTTCTTC. As protein: CASSHYYEQFF.

V usage is TRBV7-9 and J usage is TRBJ1-6, with D unclear. The V and J ends lost 4 bases and 0 bases respectively, with 7 bases between them. The CDR3 loop spans 15 amino acids. The germline CDR1 and CDR2 sequences are SEHNR and FQNEAQ (reference sequence). CDR3 region: CASSSASSYNSPLHF. Here the CDR3 DNA reads TGTGCCAGCAGCTCTGCGAGCTCCTATAATTCACCCCTCCACTTT.

The chain employs TRBV21-1 and TRBJ2-6; TRBD1, the table's D call, lacks a check against the DNA. TRBV21-1 represents a pseudogene. The CDR3 runs 18 residues. CDR3 in amino acids: CASIAPTLPIPGANVLTF. In DNA, the CDR3 is TGTGCCAGCATTGCCCCGACACTTCCCATTCCTGGGGCCAACGTCCTGACTTTC.

The chain is built from TRBV19 and TRBJ1-6, with no clear D. The V and J ends lost 8 bases and 10 bases respectively, with 15 bases between them. Germline CDR1 is LNHDA and CDR2 is SQIVND (reference sequence). The CDR3 covers 13 residues. The CDR3 DNA sequence: TGTGCCAGTCGATCTACCTTAAACTCACCCCTCCACTTT. Translation: CASRSTLNSPLHF.

This clone showed up just once. The chain carries TRBV10-1 and TRBJ1-4; D gene unclear. The V end was cut by 0 bases, the J end by 8 bases, with 22 bases between. Per the germline V gene, CDR1 is WNHNN and CDR2 is SYGVQD (reference sequence). This CDR3 contains 18 residues. The CDR3 loop reads CASSESTRETGIGEKLFF. CDR3 coding DNA: TGCGCCAGCAGTGAGTCGACTCGGGAAACGGGGATCGGCGAAAAACTGTTTTTT.

The genes are TRBV5-6 and TRBJ1-2, with unresolved D. Germline CDR1 reads SGHDT; CDR2 reads YYEEEE. The V end lost 1 base, the J end lost 5 bases, and 15 bases lay between the germline ends. The CDR3 is 15 residues long. CDR3 protein: CASSLSNGAIYGYTF. The CDR3 nucleotides are TGTGCCAGCAGCTTGTCTAACGGAGCTATTTATGGCTACACCTTC. The whole variable domain, filled in from reference TRBV5-6 and TRBJ1-2, reads DAGVTQSPTHLIKTRGQQVTLRCSPKSGHDTVSWYQQALGQGPQFIFQYYEEEERQRGNFPDRFSGHQFPNYSSELNVNALLLGDSALYLCASSLSNGAIYGYTFGSGTRLTVV.

The rearrangement joins TRBV6-5 to TRBJ2-7; 8 bases fit TRBD1. The CDR3 has 15 residues. Germline V gives CDR1 MNHEY, CDR2 SVGAGI. V gave up 5 bases and J gave up 4 bases; unmatched junction bases: 10. This CDR3 reads CASSRPGTGWYEQYF. The CDR3 DNA reads TGTGCCAGCAGTCGGCCCGGGACAGGCTGGTACGAGCAGTACTTC.

The CDR3 coding sequence is TGTGCCAGCAGCCGGACAGGGACAGATACGCAGTATTTT. Its translation is CASSRTGTDTQYF. V gene TRBV11-3 combines with J gene TRBJ2-3, with 8 bases aligning to TRBD1. The germline gives CDR1 SGHNT, CDR2 YENEEA. This CDR3 spans 13 amino acids. Losses at the gene ends were 5 bases for V and 3 bases for J; bases not matched to a gene: 1.

This clone was counted between two and nine times. V usage is TRBV11-2 and J usage is TRBJ2-7; tentatively, D is TRBD2 (6 bases). The CDR3 runs 11 residues. Looked up from germline, CDR1 is SGHAT and CDR2 is FQNNGV. V shed 4 bases and J shed 10 bases, with 11 bases lying between them. The DNA of the CDR3 is TGTGCCAGCAGCTCCATAGCGGTTCAGTACTTC. As protein: CASSSIAVQYF.

This rearrangement joins TRBV6-1 to TRBJ1-5; D is ambiguous. The CDR3 runs 16 residues. Germline lookup yields CDR1 MNHNS and CDR2 SASEGT. With 4 bases removed from V and 2 bases from J, the gap between germline ends came to 15 bases. CDR3 DNA: TGTGCCAGCAGTGTTGAGGAAGGAAGAGGCAATCAGCCCCAGCATTTT. It encodes CASSVEEGRGNQPQHF.

The CDR3 DNA reads TGTGCCAGCAGCGAGCAGGGCCTGGGTCAGCCCCAGCATTTT. This gives the protein CASSEQGLGQPQHF. The gene calls are TRBV9 and TRBJ1-5; D possibly corresponds to TRBD1 (5 bases). The CDR3 sequence is 14 residues long. V lost 3 bases to trimming and J lost 6 bases, with 13 bases between them. Germline CDR1 reads SGDLS; CDR2 reads YYNGEE. The full variable domain, completed using reference TRBV9 and TRBJ1-5, is DSGVTQTPKHLITATGQRVTLRCSPRSGDLSVYWYQQSLDQGLQFLIQYYNGEERAKGNILERFSAQQFPDLHSELNLSSLELGDSALYFCASSEQGLGQPQHFGDGTRLSIL.

This rearrangement joins TRBV5-4 to TRBJ2-1, with 9 bases matching TRBD1. The J segment lost 5 bases and the V segment lost 3 bases, leaving 6 bases of the junction unmatched. The CDR3 has 15 residues. CDR1 and CDR2 from the germline V gene are SGHNT and YYREEE (reference sequence). Written as DNA, the CDR3 is TGTGCCAGCAGCTCTCCGGGACAGGGACACAATGAGCAGTTCTTC. It codes for CASSSPGQGHNEQFF.